Following are 10 T cell receptor beta chains from one sample sequenced in a study of cytomegalovirus exposure and HLA in healthy donors. Clones were sequenced by immunoSEQ multiplex PCR, and TCRdb holds only the in-frame ones, with some missing. The sample has approximately 44,000 clones, about nine tenths seen once. Sequencing used PBMCs. These receptors all stem from a woman younger than 45 in good health and CMV-seronegative.

The chain is built from TRBV28 and TRBJ2-7; 10 bases align to TRBD1. V lost 5 bases and J lost 4; bases outside the gene matches: 14. The CDR3 has 17 residues. The germline CDR1 and CDR2 sequences are MDHEN and SYDVKM. DNA for the CDR3: TGTGCCAGCAGTCTCACCACCGGGACAGGGGTCGGATACGAGCAGTACTTC. Translating it yields CASSLTTGTGVGYEQYF. Looking up the rest from reference TRBV28 and TRBJ2-7 gives the full variable domain: DVKVTQSSRYLVKRTGEKVFLECVQDMDHENMFWYRQDPGLGLRLIYFSYDVKMKEKGDIPEGYSVSREKKERFSLILESASTNQTSMYLCASSLTTGTGVGYEQYFGPGTRLTVT.

The J gene is TRBJ2-5, the V gene TRBV2, with D perhaps TRBD2 (6 bases). The CDR3 totals 14 residues. The germline V and J ends were trimmed by 7 bases and 2 bases, with 14 bases remaining between them. Germline V gene sequence: CDR1 SNHLY, CDR2 FYNNEI. The chain's CDR3 is CASTIRDSQETQYF. The CDR3 DNA sequence: TGTGCCAGCACTATCCGGGACTCTCAAGAGACCCAGTACTTC.

The chain uses TRBV10-2 and TRBJ2-7, with TRBD2 identical over 10 bases. The trim removed 5 bases at V and 0 bases at J, leaving 1 base unmatched. From germline, CDR1 is WSHSY and CDR2 SAAADI. The CDR3 is 14 residues long. CDR3 coding DNA: TGCGCCAGCAGTAGCGGGAGGGCCTCCTACGAGCAGTACTTC. The encoded protein is CASSSGRASYEQYF.

This sequence joins TRBV7-8 and TRBJ1-4; D gene uncertain. The germline V gene encodes CDR1 SGHVS and CDR2 FQNEAQ. The CDR3 consists of 15 residues. V was cut by 4 bases and J by 7 bases, with 16 bases left in between. CDR3 sequence reads: CASSYDGRAREKLFF. The CDR3, as DNA: TGTGCCAGCAGCTACGACGGCAGAGCGCGTGAAAAACTGTTTTTT. Filled out from reference TRBV7-8 and TRBJ1-4, the complete variable domain reads GAGVSQSPRYKVAKRGQDVALRCDPISGHVSLFWYQQALGQGPEFLTYFQNEAQLDKSGLPSDRFFAERPEGSVSTLKIQRTQQEDSAVYLCASSYDGRAREKLFFGSGTQLSVL.

The chain uses TRBV4-1 and TRBJ2-7; TRBD2 matches 9 bases. The CDR3 is 15 amino acids. Per the germline V gene, CDR1 is MGHRA and CDR2 is YSYEKL. The V gene end was trimmed by 2 bases and the J gene end by 3 bases; junction bases not matched to a gene: 5. DNA of the CDR3: TGCGCCAGCAGCCAAATAGCGGGAGTAATCTACGAGCAGTACTTC. Protein sequence: CASSQIAGVIYEQYF.

The V call is TRBV7-9, the J call TRBJ2-1; 7 bases are a match to TRBD1. The germline CDR1 and CDR2 sequences are SEHNR and FQNEAQ (reference sequence). Germline trimming cut 5 bases from V and 0 bases from J; bases unmatched to any gene: 7. CDR3 size: 16 residues. Written as DNA, the CDR3 is TGTGCCAGCAGCCCCGCCGGGACAGACTCCTACAATGAGCAGTTCTTC. It is translated as CASSPAGTDSYNEQFF.

The chain combines TRBV4-1 with TRBJ2-7, with D maybe TRBD2 (5 bases). Per the germline V gene, CDR1 is MGHRA and CDR2 is YSYEKL. The CDR3 extends over 14 amino acids. Trimming shortened V by 1 base and J by 3 bases, and 10 bases separated the two germline ends. CDR3 sequence (DNA): TGCGCCAGCAGCCAAGGAGACGGGAACTACGAGCAGTACTTC. Protein sequence: CASSQGDGNYEQYF.

This clone was seen a single time. The rearrangement uses TRBV28 and TRBJ2-2; 10 positions match TRBD2. This CDR3 contains 16 residues. Germline-derived CDR1 and CDR2 are MDHEN and SYDVKM. V lost 7 bases to trimming and J lost 5 bases; unmatched junction nucleotides: 10. The CDR3 DNA reads as TGTGCCAGCAAGAGTGGAGCGGGAGGGCGAACCGGGGAGCTGTTTTTT. As protein: CASKSGAGGRTGELFF.

This clone has more than one count but fewer than ten. V gene TRBV6-5 combines with J gene TRBJ2-3; D gene uncertain. CDR3 length equals 11 residues. Germline V lookup: CDR1 MNHEY, CDR2 SVGAGI. The germline V and J ends were trimmed by 4 bases and 4 bases, with 3 bases remaining between them. CDR3 sequence: CASSSSDTQYF. The DNA for the CDR3 is TGTGCCAGCAGTTCGTCAGATACGCAGTATTTT.

CDR3 nucleotides: TGTGCCAGCAGCCCCGAAGGACAGGCTAATGAAAAACTGTTTTTT. As protein: CASSPEGQANEKLFF. The chain carries TRBV27 and TRBJ1-4; 7 nucleotides agree with TRBD1. From germline, CDR1 is MNHEY and CDR2 SMNVEV (reference sequence). The CDR3 consists of 15 residues. The V and J ends lost 6 bases and 3 bases, in that order; junction bases with no gene match: 7.